This passage covers 26 T cell receptor beta chains from one sample sequenced in a study of T cell responses to AZD1222 COVID-19 vaccine. Assay: immunoSEQ multiplex PCR; the TCRdb copy retains only in-frame clones and omits some. The sample records approximately 160,000 clones, roughly 93% being singletons. The sequencing used peripheral blood, collected on day 0 of AZD1222 vaccination. These receptors all stem from an adult in good health.

This chain uses TRBV6-5 with TRBJ2-7; TRBD2 matches 12 bases. Germline lookup yields CDR1 MNHEY and CDR2 SVGAGI. After removal of 0 bases from V and 3 bases from J, the junction contained 3 bases not matched to a gene. This CDR3 spans 16 amino acids. Here the CDR3 reads CASSYSLAGGLYEQYF. The DNA for the CDR3 is TGTGCCAGCAGTTACTCCCTAGCGGGGGGGCTCTACGAGCAGTACTTC.

The chain couples TRBV6-5 to TRBJ1-1; 8 bases agree with TRBD1. Germline CDR1 and CDR2: MNHEY and SVGAGI. CDR3 size: 14 residues. Trimming removed 6 bases from V and 4 bases from J; junction bases left unmatched: 7. For the CDR3, the DNA is TGTGCCAGCAGAACAGACAGGGGAGGCACTGAAGCTTTCTTT. Its translation: CASRTDRGGTEAFF.

This chain links TRBV30 with TRBJ1-1; TRBD1 matches at 7 bases. The CDR3 totals 13 residues. Germline values: CDR1 GTSNPN, CDR2 SVGIG (reference sequence). J gave up 1 base and V 1 base, and 0 bases lay outside the gene matches. CDR3 DNA: TGTGCCTGGAGTGACAGGGGGAACACTGAAGCTTTCTTT. It yields the protein CAWSDRGNTEAFF.

The V call is TRBV6-2 or TRBV6-3, the J call TRBJ2-7; D gene unclear. V gave up 5 bases and J gave up 5 bases, with 7 bases separating them. Germline V gene lookup returns CDR1 MNHEY and CDR2 SVGEGT. This CDR3 is built from 11 residues. CDR3 residues: CASSDRNEQYF. CDR3 DNA sequence: TGTGCCAGCAGTGACCGCAACGAGCAGTACTTC.

The sample holds a few counts of this clone. J is TRBJ2-5 and V is TRBV15, with unresolved D. V lost 8 bases, J lost 1 base, and 11 bases lay in between. From germline, CDR1 is LNHNV and CDR2 YYDKDF (reference sequence). The CDR3 length is 13 residues. The CDR3 coding sequence is TGTGCCACCGAGGCGAGTCCCCAAGAGACCCAGTACTTC. Translated: CATEASPQETQYF.

V and J are TRBV18 and TRBJ1-2; D is uncertain. V lost 4 bases and J lost 6, with 9 bases in between. CDR1 is KGHSH, CDR2 LQKENI, per germline. The CDR3 is 12 residues long. CDR3 region: CASSHASDGYTF. The DNA of the CDR3 is TGTGCCAGCTCACACGCGTCGGATGGCTACACCTTC.

The chain joins TRBV12-3 or TRBV12-4 to TRBJ1-1; no firm D call. The ends were cut back, 1 base at V and 10 bases at J, with 7 bases in the middle. CDR3 length: 11 amino acids. This CDR3 is CASSLGQTAFF. Written as DNA, the CDR3 is TGTGCCAGCAGTTTAGGACAAACAGCTTTCTTT.

The V gene is TRBV5-1, the J gene TRBJ1-6; D is undetermined. V lost 0 bases to trimming and J lost 3 bases, with 13 bases between them. Looked up from germline, CDR1 is SGHRS and CDR2 is YFSETQ. The CDR3 runs to 17 residues. The CDR3 region has the DNA TGCGCCAGCAGCTTGGCGACTCCAAATTTCTATAATTCACCCCTCCACTTT. The encoded protein is CASSLATPNFYNSPLHF. The variable domain in full, completed from reference TRBV5-1 and TRBJ1-6, reads KAGVTQTPRYLIKTRGQQVTLSCSPISGHRSVSWYQQTPGQGLQFLFEYFSETQRNKGNFPGRFSGRQFSNSRSEMNVSTLELGDSALYLCASSLATPNFYNSPLHFGNGTRLTVT.

V gene TRBV7-9 combines with J gene TRBJ1-1; D not certain. Trimming removed 5 bases from V and 1 base from J, with 11 bases in between. Germline V gene data show CDR1 as SEHNR and CDR2 as FQNEAQ (reference sequence). The CDR3 totals 14 residues. CDR3 bases: TGTGCCAGCAGCCAAAATATGGGGAACACTGAAGCTTTCTTT. Protein sequence: CASSQNMGNTEAFF.

The V and J genes are TRBV10-3 and TRBJ2-1; 14 nucleotides line up with TRBD2. CDR3 length: 16 amino acids. Trimming cost V 0 bases and J 5 bases; bases outside gene matches: 0. CDR1 is ENHRY and CDR2 is SYGVKD in the germline V gene. CDR3 in DNA: TGTGCCATCAGTGAGTCGACTAGCGGGGGGGACAATGAGCAGTTCTTC. Protein: CAISESTSGGDNEQFF.

This chain uses TRBV6-5 with TRBJ1-2, with 7 bases aligning to TRBD1. The V segment lost 10 bases and the J segment 2 bases; nucleotides outside the gene matches: 10. The germline gives CDR1 MNHEY, CDR2 SVGAGI. The CDR3 spans 14 residues. This chain's CDR3 is CATVPPGQNYGYTF. The DNA of the CDR3 is TGTGCCACCGTGCCGCCGGGACAGAACTATGGCTACACCTTC.

This chain uses TRBV9 with TRBJ2-1, with 9 bases lining up with TRBD1. After removal of 4 bases from V and 10 bases from J, the junction contained 12 bases not matched to a gene. The CDR3 runs to 15 residues. Germline CDR1 is SGDLS and CDR2 is YYNGEE. CDR3 DNA: TGTGCCAGCAGCCCCAGGACAGGGGACTTTTTAGAGCAGTTCTTC. It encodes CASSPRTGDFLEQFF.

V gene TRBV18 combines with J gene TRBJ2-3, with D possibly TRBD1 on 5 matching bases. This CDR3 has 13 amino acids. Trimming took 2 bases from V and 3 from J, leaving 6 bases between them. In germline, CDR1 is KGHSH, CDR2 LQKENI. CDR3 nucleotide sequence: TGTGCCAGCTCACCAGCAGGGACAGATACGCAGTATTTT. It specifies CASSPAGTDTQYF.

The CDR3: CSASLSGGVTEAFF. The CDR3, as DNA: TGCAGTGCTAGTTTATCAGGGGGCGTCACTGAAGCTTTCTTT. The genes are TRBV20-1 and TRBJ1-1; 8 positions match TRBD1. J gave up 4 bases and V 3 bases, and 7 bases lay outside the gene matches. This CDR3 is 14 amino acids long. Germline-derived CDR1 and CDR2 are DFQATT and SNEGSKA (reference sequence).

J is TRBJ1-1 and V is TRBV18, with 7 bases aligning to TRBD1. There are 15 residues in the CDR3. The V gene's germline CDR1 is KGHSH and CDR2 LQKENI. Trimming took 6 bases from V and 3 from J; bases not matched to a gene: 10. This chain's CDR3 is CASSPEGTVDTEAFF. As DNA, the CDR3 is TGTGCCAGCTCGCCAGAAGGGACAGTCGACACTGAAGCTTTCTTT.

The rearrangement uses TRBV19 and TRBJ2-5; D might be TRBD1 or TRBD2, each matching 6 bases. CDR1 and CDR2 from the germline V gene are LNHDA and SQIVND (reference sequence). This CDR3 has 15 amino acids. Trimming pared 3 bases from V and 5 bases from J, leaving 16 bases between. The CDR3 sequence is CASSIRGAAPETQYF. DNA for the CDR3: TGTGCCAGTAGTATTAGGGGGGCAGCTCCGGAGACCCAGTACTTC.

The V call is TRBV15, the J call TRBJ2-1; 8 bases fit TRBD1. Germline CDR1 LNHNV, CDR2 YYDKDF (reference sequence). The CDR3 covers 15 residues. V shed 3 bases and J 4 bases; nucleotides not matched to a gene: 5. This CDR3 reads CATSSGQGIYNEQFF. CDR3 sequence (DNA): TGTGCCACCAGCAGTGGACAGGGAATTTACAATGAGCAGTTCTTC.

The rearrangement links TRBV3-1 (or the pseudogene TRBV3-2) to TRBJ2-7; D might be TRBD1 (5 bases). This CDR3 comprises 15 residues. V was clipped by 2 bases and J by 1 base, with 12 bases between them. Per germline, CDR1 LGHDT and CDR2 YNNKEL (reference sequence). CDR3 coding DNA: TGTGCCAGCAGCCAACAGGGAAGCCGATCCTACGAGCAGTACTTC. Amino acids: CASSQQGSRSYEQYF.

The chain is built from TRBV7-6 and TRBJ1-1, with D perhaps TRBD1 (5 bases). The CDR3 contains 15 residues. The V and J ends lost 4 bases and 3 bases respectively, with 15 bases between them. Germline assignment: CDR1 SGHVS and CDR2 FNYEAQ. CDR3 in amino acids: CASSYPPGAHTEAFF. The CDR3 DNA follows: TGTGCCAGCAGCTATCCCCCCGGGGCACACACTGAAGCTTTCTTT.

This chain joins TRBV6-5 and TRBJ2-5; maybe TRBD2 (5 bases). V shed 5 bases and J shed 6 bases, with 10 bases lying between them. The germline V gene has CDR1 MNHEY and CDR2 SVGAGI. CDR3 length: 12 residues. CDR3 protein: CASSPGLQTQYF. As DNA, the CDR3 is TGTGCCAGCAGTCCCGGACTCCAGACCCAGTACTTC.

The genes are TRBV6-1 and TRBJ1-4; D is possibly TRBD1 (6 bases). Germline V gene sequence: CDR1 MNHNS, CDR2 SASEGT. This CDR3 is 16 amino acids long. V was cut by 3 bases and J by 5 bases, with 16 bases left in between. The CDR3 DNA follows: TGTGCCAGCAGTGACCGACTCTACAGGGAAAATGAAAAACTGTTTTTT. Translated, it gives CASSDRLYRENEKLFF.

The V call is TRBV2, the J call TRBJ2-2; 9 bases agree with TRBD1. Germline loops: CDR1 SNHLY, CDR2 FYNNEI. V dropped 8 bases and J dropped 4; count of bases not matched to a gene: 5. The CDR3 extends over 14 amino acids. The CDR3 region has the DNA TGTGCCAGCGGGGGACAGGGCCCCACCGGGGAGCTGTTTTTT. Amino acids: CASGGQGPTGELFF.

The rearrangement uses TRBV4-1 and TRBJ2-3; 9 nucleotides line up with TRBD1. The CDR3 is 17 amino acids. V lost 0 bases, J lost 4 bases, and 8 bases stayed unmatched. The germline V gene encodes CDR1 MGHRA and CDR2 YSYEKL. Written as DNA, the CDR3 is TGCGCCAGCAGCCAAGATAAGGGGACAGGGAGGGCAGATACGCAGTATTTT. Its protein product is CASSQDKGTGRADTQYF.

This chain uses TRBV2 with TRBJ2-5, with D possibly matching TRBD1 (6 bases). V was clipped by 5 bases and J by 2 bases, with 9 bases between them. Per germline, CDR1 SNHLY and CDR2 FYNNEI. The CDR3 sequence is 13 residues long. DNA for the CDR3: TGTGCCAGCAGTTGGACAGAACAAGAGACCCAGTACTTC. Translation gives CASSWTEQETQYF.

This clone was counted a few times. This chain uses TRBV6-2 or TRBV6-3 with TRBJ2-1; 11 nucleotides match TRBD2. CDR1 is MNHEY, CDR2 SVGEGT, per germline. The trim removed 5 bases at V and 4 bases at J, leaving 4 bases unmatched. The CDR3 length is 15 residues. CDR3 protein: CASSVTSGGYNEQFF. DNA of the CDR3: TGTGCCAGCAGTGTTACTAGCGGGGGATACAATGAGCAGTTCTTC.

The gene calls are TRBV18 and TRBJ1-6; TRBD1 matches 9 bases. Per germline, CDR1 KGHSH and CDR2 LQKENI. There are 16 residues in the CDR3. Unmatched junction bases numbered 6, after V lost 2 bases and J lost 7 bases. The CDR3 region is CASSPSSGTGNSPLHF. For the CDR3, the DNA is TGTGCCAGCTCACCATCCAGTGGGACAGGGAATTCACCCCTCCACTTT.